The 23 T cell receptor beta chains reported below all come from one sample, sequenced in a study of monozygotic twins with inflammatory bowel disease. TCRdb reprocessed the 5' RACE reads; each CDR3 protein has one entry and no DNA is given. In all, the sample yields about 450,000 distinct CDR3 sequences. Material: blood. These receptors originate from a human donor with ulcerative colitis or Crohn's disease, or a healthy co-twin of an affected twin (not recorded which).

The CDR3 protein is CASSSEGGNNEQFF. The gene calls are TRBV5-1 and TRBJ2-1; TCRdb reports TRBD2, a call that lacks DNA to check it against. The germline V gene has CDR1 SGHRS and CDR2 YFSETQ. The CDR3 extends over 14 amino acids.

This chain uses TRBV30 with TRBJ2-1; the D gene TCRdb calls, TRBD1, cannot be checked with no DNA. This CDR3 is 13 amino acids long. Germline CDR1 and CDR2: GTSNPN and SVGIG (reference sequence). Here the CDR3 reads CARGTGRRNEQFF.

The CDR3 here is CATSPRGRGGTDTQYF. This chain joins TRBV24-1 and TRBJ2-3; absent DNA, TCRdb's TRBD1 call cannot be checked. Germline CDR1 is KGHDR and CDR2 is SFDVKD. The CDR3 is made up of 16 amino acids.

The chain has TRBV7-2 and TRBJ2-5; TCRdb designates TRBD1, a call that cannot be tested without DNA. This CDR3 has 13 residues. The germline V gene encodes CDR1 SGHTA and CDR2 FQGNSA. CDR3 sequence: CASTRGSQETQYF.

This sequence joins TRBV3-1 and TRBJ2-7; the D gene TCRdb calls, TRBD2, cannot be checked with no DNA. Germline CDR1 and CDR2: LGHDT and YNNKEL (reference sequence). The CDR3 is 14 residues long. CDR3 amino acids: CASSLSRVNYEQYF.

This CDR3 reads CASSFLQGYSYEQYF. The chain recombines TRBV5-1 with TRBJ2-7; TCRdb's assignment of TRBD1 cannot be checked, as there is no DNA. The CDR3 extends over 15 amino acids. CDR1 is SGHRS, CDR2 YFSETQ, per germline.

This chain connects TRBV19 to TRBJ1-1; absent DNA, TCRdb's TRBD1 call cannot be checked. This CDR3 spans 14 amino acids. Per the germline V gene, CDR1 is LNHDA and CDR2 is SQIVND (reference sequence). CDR3 sequence: CASSIGGLGTEAFF.

CDR3 loop: CASSSERDYEQYF. This chain joins TRBV7-9 and TRBJ2-7. The CDR3 consists of 13 residues. Germline CDR1 reads SEHNR; CDR2 reads FQNEAQ (reference sequence).

The V call is TRBV18, the J call TRBJ2-5; TCRdb returns TRBD2, unconfirmable since there is no DNA. Germline lookup yields CDR1 KGHSH and CDR2 LQKENI. The CDR3 sequence is 16 residues long. CDR3 region: CASSPGLAETQETQYF.

V and J are TRBV7-6 and TRBJ1-4. Germline lookup yields CDR1 SGHVS and CDR2 FNYEAQ. This CDR3 contains 15 residues. The CDR3 loop is CASSLSTATNEKLFF.

The chain has TRBV12-3 or TRBV12-4 and TRBJ2-1; the TRBD2 assignment by TCRdb is unverifiable without DNA. The CDR3 consists of 18 residues. This CDR3 reads CASSSGLAGALSYNEQFF.

Here the CDR3 reads CASSISRGGRTDTQYF. This chain uses TRBV19 with TRBJ2-3; no DNA is available, so the TRBD1 call from TCRdb remains unchecked. CDR3 size: 16 residues. Germline V gene data show CDR1 as LNHDA and CDR2 as SQIVND (reference sequence).

The chain uses TRBV5-1 and TRBJ1-1; the TRBD1 assignment by TCRdb is unverifiable without DNA. The germline V gene encodes CDR1 SGHRS and CDR2 YFSETQ. The CDR3 runs to 16 residues. The CDR3 here is CASSPGGQGTGTEAFF.

The chain carries TRBV12-1 and TRBJ2-2; as DNA is missing, the TRBD1 call by TCRdb cannot be tested. TRBV12-1 is labeled a pseudogene. This CDR3 has 15 residues. CDR3 loop: CASSFEGTPNGELFF.

The chain couples TRBV24-1 to TRBJ1-5; checking the TCRdb D call of TRBD1 is not possible without DNA. This CDR3 contains 14 residues. The germline V gene encodes CDR1 KGHDR and CDR2 SFDVKD. CDR3: CATGTGTSNQPQHF.

The chain joins TRBV10-3 to TRBJ2-7; TCRdb outputs TRBD1, but without DNA this stays unchecked. The CDR3 is 13 residues long. The germline V gene encodes CDR1 ENHRY and CDR2 SYGVKD. The CDR3 spells CAISGDNIYEQYF.

This sequence joins TRBV12-3 or TRBV12-4 and TRBJ2-7; the TRBD1 assignment by TCRdb is unverifiable without DNA. This CDR3 contains 14 residues. CDR3 protein: CASREGQGHYEQYF.

The chain carries TRBV7-2 and TRBJ1-4. Per germline, CDR1 SGHTA and CDR2 FQGNSA. The CDR3 has 15 residues. The CDR3 is CASSLISTTNEKLFF. Variable domain in full (rest from reference TRBV7-2 and TRBJ1-4): GAGVSQSPSNKVTEKGKDVELRCDPISGHTALYWYRQSLGQGLEFLIYFQGNSAPDKSGLPSDRFSAERTGGSVSTLTIQRTQQEDSAVYLCASSLISTTNEKLFFGSGTQLSVL.

The chain employs TRBV25-1 and TRBJ2-3; lacking DNA, the TRBD2 call made by TCRdb goes unchecked. The CDR3 is 17 amino acids. Germline values: CDR1 MGHDK, CDR2 SYGVNS. This chain's CDR3 is CASSGSLLAGSADTQYF.

This chain joins TRBV6-5 and TRBJ1-2. CDR1 is MNHEY and CDR2 is SVGAGI in the germline V gene. The CDR3 has 12 residues. Here the CDR3 reads CASSPVVGGYTF.

The rearrangement uses TRBV10-2 and TRBJ2-1; checking the TCRdb D call of TRBD1 is not possible without DNA. CDR1 is WSHSY, CDR2 SAAADI, per germline. The CDR3 has 13 amino acids. The CDR3 spells CASQDAGDREQFF.

The gene calls are TRBV28 and TRBJ2-1; TCRdb's assignment of TRBD1 cannot be checked, as there is no DNA. This CDR3 has 12 amino acids. Germline V gene lookup returns CDR1 MDHEN and CDR2 SYDVKM. The CDR3 loop is CASSERDREQFF.

This sequence joins TRBV7-2 and TRBJ1-1; there is no DNA to check the TCRdb D call of TRBD1. Germline V lookup: CDR1 SGHTA, CDR2 FQGNSA. This CDR3 has 15 amino acids. The chain's CDR3 is CASSFEGQGVMEAFF.